This is a list of T cell receptor beta chains from one sample in a study of CD8 T cells in Susac syndrome. TCRdb fed the immunoSEQ multiplex PCR reads into MiXCR, producing one record per CDR3 protein. Of a few hundred thousand distinct CDR3 sequences in the sample, about 92% were seen once. Sequenced sample: CD4+ T cells from PBMCs. The receptors come from a human donor with multiple sclerosis. CDR3s include the opening cysteine and the closing phenylalanine or tryptophan. Fields, in order: V gene, D gene, CDR3 protein. The D gene is left open where the match is weak.

>TRBV19|-
CASSKQGTDYEQYF
>TRBV2|-
CASKWGPHTDTQYF
>TRBV20-1|TRBD1
CSARDLAGTGASPLHF
>TRBV11-2|TRBD2
CASSLVRSAGGQETQYF
>TRBV4-2|-
CASSQGTRDHLGYNEQFF
>TRBV7-9|-
CASSRDSTYGYTF
>TRBV12-3/TRBV12-4|TRBD1
CASSSRGQGANGYTF
>TRBV18|-
CASSANRDDEQFF
>TRBV20-1|-
CSARWGGRDTQYF
>TRBV24-1|TRBD1
CATSDPGQASYEQYF
>TRBV5-1|-
CASSEEEETQYF
>TRBV19|-
CASRDPGPEAFF
>TRBV12-3/TRBV12-4|-
CASRQEGTQYF
>TRBV4-1|TRBD1
CASSQVDRGKDEQYF
>TRBV7-8|-
CASSLVSRGIRHTIYF
>TRBV29-1|-
CSVLRDTNTEAFF
>TRBV15|TRBD1
CATSRDRDRGWEQYF
>TRBV6-2/TRBV6-3|-
CASSYSSSGNTIYF
>TRBV6-2/TRBV6-3|-
CASTLDFYEQYF
>TRBV6-1|-
CASRELPLNEQFF
>TRBV6-1|TRBD2
CASRGTSGSQNIQYF
>TRBV7-2|TRBD1
CASSRQTGGIWETQYF
>TRBV5-8|TRBD2
CASSFGGLAGGYTQYF
>TRBV14|TRBD2
CASSPPSGRVSYNEQFF
>TRBV12-3/TRBV12-4|-
CASSLALGDRRYGNQPQHF
>TRBV7-9|-
CASSLAPRVGSPLHF
>TRBV7-9|-
CASSGLRQVNEQFF
>TRBV30|TRBD2
CAWSPARTSATGTQYF
>TRBV30|TRBD2
CAWSPWRAGGSYEQYF
>TRBV3-1|-
CASSQVVSTGELFF
>TRBV5-1|-
CASSLDETQYF
>TRBV27|TRBD1
CASSGTESSYEQYF
>TRBV18|-
CASHDGGRIDTQYF
>TRBV18|-
CASSPFQQGRVNSPLHF
>TRBV5-1|-
CASSLGYENTEAFF
>TRBV30|-
CAWSVLDSEYTNEKLFF
>TRBV5-1|-
CASSHGLRGNTIYF
>TRBV6-5|-
CASRTTGRGTEAFF
>TRBV2|TRBD1
CASSGDRGNQPQHF
>TRBV20-1|-
CSASEPGRSLTYEQYF
>TRBV27|-
CASSLGVNYGYTF
>TRBV27|-
CASSFPRFNSPLHF
>TRBV20-1|TRBD1
CSAKDRGGRTSPLHF
>TRBV6-5|TRBD2
CASRLAGEGNIQYF
>TRBV5-1|-
CASSLEHEQYF
>TRBV2|-
CASTLGGPRTDTQYF
>TRBV6-2/TRBV6-3|-
CASSGAGNSYEQYF
>TRBV2|-
CASSEAGQPNEKLFF
>TRBV13|-
CASSLTPGEPYEQYF
>TRBV20-1|TRBD1
CSASSRGHLGQPQHF
>TRBV12-3/TRBV12-4|-
CASRPILSLQTEAFF
>TRBV10-3|-
CASTAAGLTEAFF